The 19 T cell receptor beta chains listed next were all sequenced from one sample in a study of control samples from healthy donors and cancer patients. The assay was immunoSEQ multiplex PCR, and TCRdb's table has in-frame clones only and misses some. In the table there are about 73,000 clones, roughly nine tenths of which are singletons. The sequencing input was blood. The source of these receptors is a woman between 50 and 59 years old in good health.

V and J are TRBV7-3 and TRBJ2-2; D is uncertain. V was clipped by 4 bases and J by 3 bases, with 6 bases between them. The CDR3 has 13 amino acids. Germline V gene lookup returns CDR1 SGHTA and CDR2 FQGTGA. CDR3 sequence: CASSSSDTGELFF. As DNA, the CDR3 is TGTGCCAGCAGCTCCAGCGACACCGGGGAGCTGTTTTTT.

The rearrangement links TRBV5-1 to TRBJ1-1; 7 bases line up with TRBD1. Germline V gives CDR1 SGHRS, CDR2 YFSETQ. This CDR3 contains 14 residues. Trimming cost V 2 bases and J 4 bases; bases outside gene matches: 5. CDR3 sequence reads: CASSFGQVATEAFF. CDR3 sequence (DNA): TGCGCCAGCAGCTTCGGACAGGTAGCCACTGAAGCTTTCTTT.

This chain connects TRBV27 to TRBJ2-2; D is uncertain. This CDR3 is built from 14 residues. Trimming stripped 3 bases from V and 5 bases from J, with 10 bases between. CDR1 and CDR2 (germline): MNHEY, SMNVEV (reference sequence). The CDR3 loop reads CASSFSVGTGELFF. The CDR3 region has the DNA TGTGCCAGCAGTTTTTCCGTGGGGACCGGGGAGCTGTTTTTT.

The V call is TRBV7-2, the J call TRBJ2-5, with 9 positions matching TRBD2. The junction had 1 base not matched to a gene; V was cut back by 3 bases and J by 2 bases. The V gene's germline CDR1 is SGHTA and CDR2 FQGNSA. This CDR3 has 14 residues. The CDR3 here is CASSFGLAQETQYF. In DNA form, the CDR3 reads TGTGCCAGCAGCTTCGGACTAGCGCAAGAGACCCAGTACTTC.

The chain links TRBV19 to TRBJ2-5; the D gene is possibly TRBD1 (6 bases). Trimming stripped 1 base from V and 5 bases from J, with 11 bases between. The germline V gene has CDR1 LNHDA and CDR2 SQIVND (reference sequence). This CDR3 has 14 residues. The CDR3 protein is CASSIGGTGETQYF. The CDR3 region has the DNA TGTGCCAGTAGTATAGGTGGCACAGGGGAGACCCAGTACTTC.

This clone occurred once. V and J are TRBV9 and TRBJ2-5, with D tentatively TRBD1 (6 bases). V lost 6 bases to trimming and J lost 5 bases, with 17 bases between them. CDR3 length equals 14 residues. Germline V gene sequence: CDR1 SGDLS, CDR2 YYNGEE. The CDR3 loop reads CASNSRGGGETQYF. The CDR3 DNA follows: TGTGCCAGCAACTCCAGGGGCGGCGGGGAGACCCAGTACTTC.

This chain joins TRBV5-4 and TRBJ2-3; no reliable D call. V dropped 0 bases and J dropped 1 base, with 9 bases sitting between them. This CDR3 region has 15 residues. The germline V gene has CDR1 SGHNT and CDR2 YYREEE (reference sequence). The CDR3 DNA sequence: TGTGCCAGCAGCTTGGGAAAGGTCCGCACAGATACGCAGTATTTT. This encodes CASSLGKVRTDTQYF.

The rearrangement uses TRBV4-2 and TRBJ2-7; D unclear. The CDR3 runs 14 residues. Germline V CDR1 and CDR2: LGHNA, YNFKEQ. Trimming took 1 base from V and 2 from J, leaving 9 bases between them. CDR3 loop: CASSQVQATYEQYF. DNA of the CDR3: TGTGCCAGCAGCCAAGTACAAGCCACCTACGAGCAGTACTTC.

This CDR3 reads CSVTSGSYEQYF. The CDR3 nucleotides read TGCAGCGTGACTAGCGGATCCTACGAGCAGTACTTC. This chain links TRBV29-1 with TRBJ2-7, with 9 bases matching TRBD2. The V and J ends lost 6 bases and 1 base, in that order; junction bases with no gene match: 1. From germline, CDR1 is SQVTM and CDR2 ANQGSEA. The CDR3 totals 12 residues.

The V call is TRBV7-3, the J call TRBJ2-7, with TRBD2 matching 7 bases. V dropped 0 bases and J dropped 6; count of bases not matched to a gene: 11. Germline CDR1 and CDR2: SGHTA and FQGTGA. This CDR3 comprises 16 residues. The CDR3 DNA sequence: TGTGCCAGCAGCTTAACCAGCGGGGACTCCCCCTTCGAGCAGTACTTC. Translation gives CASSLTSGDSPFEQYF.

The CDR3 protein is CATRGGSPNTGELFF. CDR3 DNA: TGTGCCACCAGGGGGGGGAGCCCCAACACCGGGGAGCTGTTTTTT. The chain links TRBV10-3 to TRBJ2-2; D might be TRBD1 or TRBD2, each matching 7 bases. Per germline, CDR1 ENHRY and CDR2 SYGVKD. The CDR3 consists of 15 residues. Trimming took 10 bases from V and 2 from J, leaving 17 bases between them.

This clone was counted between two and nine times. The rearrangement links TRBV2 to TRBJ2-5, with 8 nucleotides matching TRBD1. Germline V lookup: CDR1 SNHLY, CDR2 FYNNEI. The V and J ends lost 7 bases and 3 bases, in that order; junction bases with no gene match: 10. This CDR3 contains 15 residues. CDR3 in amino acids: CASTRTGIREETQYF. The CDR3 DNA is TGTGCCAGCACGAGGACAGGGATTAGGGAAGAGACCCAGTACTTC. Using reference TRBV2 and TRBJ2-5 for the parts outside the CDR3, the full variable domain is EPEVTQTPSHQVTQMGQEVILRCVPISNHLYFYWYRQILGQKVEFLVSFYNNEISEKSEIFDDQFSVERPDGSNFTLKIRSTKLEDSAMYFCASTRTGIREETQYFGPGTRLLVL.

The chain links TRBV27 to TRBJ2-1; 9 nucleotides match TRBD1. V trimming: 2 bases; J trimming: 1 base; junction bases outside the gene matches: 0. CDR1 and CDR2 (germline): MNHEY, SMNVEV (reference sequence). The CDR3 is 15 amino acids. CDR3 DNA: TGTGCCAGCAGTTTAGGGACAGGGTCCTACAATGAGCAGTTCTTC. Its protein is CASSLGTGSYNEQFF.

This chain joins TRBV29-1 and TRBJ2-1; D is undetermined. Germline CDR1 and CDR2: SQVTM and ANQGSEA. This CDR3 spans 13 amino acids. Deletions cut 3 bases from V and 5 bases from J, with 11 bases between. CDR3 DNA: TGCAGCGTTGAGGTCTCGGCTCACAATGAGCAGTTCTTC. Translated, it gives CSVEVSAHNEQFF.

The chain links TRBV4-2 to TRBJ1-1; D is ambiguous. The CDR3 runs 11 residues. Germline CDR1 reads LGHNA; CDR2 reads YNFKEQ. Trimming removed 0 bases from V and 5 bases from J, with 1 base in between. The CDR3 nucleotides read TGTGCCAGCAGCCAAGAGACTGAAGCTTTCTTT. Amino acids: CASSQETEAFF.

The J gene is TRBJ1-5, the V gene TRBV19, with D possibly TRBD1 on 5 matching bases. The CDR3 length is 13 residues. Germline V gene lookup returns CDR1 LNHDA and CDR2 SQIVND (reference sequence). Trimming left V 3 bases short and J 6 bases short, with 9 bases between. DNA of the CDR3: TGTGCCAGTAGTATGGAGGGGATTCAGCCCCAGCATTTT. Its translation is CASSMEGIQPQHF.

This clone was counted once. The chain combines TRBV5-5 with TRBJ1-3; no reliable D call. Trimming removed 4 bases at V and 0 bases at J, with 2 bases between. This CDR3 comprises 12 residues. In germline, CDR1 is SGHKS, CDR2 YYEKEE (reference sequence). The CDR3 protein is CASSLSGNTIYF. The CDR3 DNA reads TGTGCCAGCAGCCTCTCTGGAAACACCATATATTTT.

The rearrangement links TRBV13 to TRBJ2-1; 7 positions match TRBD2. Germline V gene data show CDR1 as PRHDT and CDR2 as FYEKMQ (reference sequence). With 6 bases clipped from V and 8 bases from J, the junction kept 10 bases outside the gene matches. The CDR3 covers 14 residues. CDR3 bases: TGTGCCAGCAGAGAGGCGGGGGATCTCGATGAGCAGTTCTTC. This codes for CASREAGDLDEQFF.

V is TRBV5-4 and J is TRBJ1-4, with D possibly matching TRBD1 (5 bases). V lost 4 bases and J 6 bases, leaving 19 bases between the germline ends. The CDR3 contains 16 residues. Germline values: CDR1 SGHNT, CDR2 YYREEE (reference sequence). The CDR3 DNA follows: TGTGCCAGCAGCCCACACGACAGTGGAACGGATGAAAAACTGTTTTTT. Translated: CASSPHDSGTDEKLFF. Full variable domain (missing parts from reference TRBV5-4 and TRBJ1-4): ETGVTQSPTHLIKTRGQQVTLRCSSQSGHNTVSWYQQALGQGPQFIFQYYREEENGRGNFPPRFSGLQFPNYSSELNVNALELDDSALYLCASSPHDSGTDEKLFFGSGTQLSVL.